The 25 T cell receptor beta chains below all came from one sample that was sequenced in a study of cytomegalovirus exposure and HLA in healthy donors (dated by TCRdb to about 2017). The library was made by the immunoSEQ multiplex PCR assay. The multiplex PCR relied on a mix of 60 forward primers for TCR Vbeta segments and 13 reverse primers for TCR Jbeta segments. Here the immuneACCESS table is served through TCRdb, limited to in-frame sequences with V and J called. Missing clones are a known gap in these copies; in checked studies unresolved V genes cover under half, and the rest lacks a known reason. The sample table shows about 130,000 clones, and 15% to 20% are seen once. 2.5% to 3% of the sample goes to the ten largest clones. Input material: PBMCs. These receptors all come from a female donor in good health and CMV-seropositive.

The rearrangement uses TRBV13 and TRBJ2-1; 7 nucleotides agree with TRBD1. J was trimmed by 5 bases and V by 5 bases; bases with no gene match: 6. There are 14 residues in the CDR3. Germline lookup yields CDR1 PRHDT and CDR2 FYEKMQ (reference sequence). The CDR3 loop reads CASSQGQPHNEQFF. DNA for the CDR3: TGTGCCAGCAGCCAGGGACAGCCACACAATGAGCAGTTCTTC.

In its sample, this clone was seen a few times. The chain employs TRBV4-3 and TRBJ2-3; 10 bases align to TRBD2. V was pared by 2 bases and J by 4 bases, with 6 bases of the junction left unmatched. From germline, CDR1 is LGHNA and CDR2 YSLEER. This CDR3 is 16 amino acids long. The CDR3 DNA reads TGCGCCAGCAGCCAATCCCTAGCGGGAGTGCCAGATACGCAGTATTTT. Amino acid sequence: CASSQSLAGVPDTQYF.

The chain links TRBV2 to TRBJ1-2; 7 nucleotides line up with TRBD1. The V gene's germline CDR1 is SNHLY and CDR2 FYNNEI. CDR3 size: 13 residues. V shed 8 bases, J shed 2 bases, and the junction held 5 bases outside the gene matches. Written as DNA, the CDR3 is TGTGCCAGCGGCGGGACAGCCAACTATGGCTACACCTTC. This sequence encodes CASGGTANYGYTF.

The genes are TRBV27 and TRBJ1-5; D remains ambiguous. Trimming left V 7 bases short and J 2 bases short, with 12 bases between. The CDR3 loop spans 14 amino acids. Looked up from germline, CDR1 is MNHEY and CDR2 is SMNVEV (reference sequence). DNA for the CDR3: TGTGCCAGCAAAACCGGGGAGGGCAATCAGCCCCAGCATTTT. Translation gives CASKTGEGNQPQHF.

This clone was recorded a few times. The chain joins TRBV28 to TRBJ1-4; D unclear. V lost 1 base and J lost 0, with 15 bases in between. There are 18 residues in the CDR3. The germline V gene has CDR1 MDHEN and CDR2 SYDVKM. Here the CDR3 DNA reads TGTGCCAGCAGTTTATTCGGAGTCGGAATTGCAACTAATGAAAAACTGTTTTTT. Residues: CASSLFGVGIATNEKLFF.

A few counts support this clone. J is TRBJ2-5 and V is TRBV4-1; weak D call: TRBD2 (6 bases). The CDR3 runs 16 residues. Germline loops: CDR1 MGHRA, CDR2 YSYEKL. V was cut by 0 bases and J by 5 bases, with 16 bases left in between. DNA of the CDR3: TGCGCCAGCAGCCAAGAGAGGGACTCCTGGATCGAGACCCAGTACTTC. It codes for CASSQERDSWIETQYF.

The chain couples TRBV9 to TRBJ2-7, with a tentative D call TRBD1 (6 bases). The germline gives CDR1 SGDLS, CDR2 YYNGEE. The CDR3 totals 15 residues. V was pared by 3 bases and J by 3 bases, with 16 bases between. The DNA of the CDR3 is TGTGCCAGCAGCGGCTACCCGACAGGCGTCTACGAGCAGTACTTC. This sequence encodes CASSGYPTGVYEQYF.

The table lists this clone with a few counts. The chain recombines TRBV6-5 with TRBJ2-1; perhaps TRBD1 as D (5 bases). Germline V gives CDR1 MNHEY, CDR2 SVGAGI. This CDR3 spans 15 amino acids. The V gene lost 2 bases and the J gene lost 4 bases, with 12 bases spanning the gap. CDR3 sequence: CASSYRGRVYNEQFF. The CDR3 DNA sequence: TGTGCCAGCAGTTACAGGGGTCGGGTATACAATGAGCAGTTCTTC.

This clone was detected a few times. V is TRBV10-1 and J is TRBJ2-7; D gene uncertain. V was shortened by 0 bases and J by 7 bases, with 7 bases between the two germline ends. CDR1 and CDR2 from the germline V gene are WNHNN and SYGVQD (reference sequence). CDR3 length: 12 amino acids. The CDR3 region is CASSESSREQYF. The DNA for the CDR3 is TGCGCCAGCAGTGAGTCATCGCGGGAGCAGTACTTC.

This clone was seen only a few times. Written as DNA, the CDR3 is TGCGCCAGCAGACCCGGACAGGGCACTAACTATGGCTACACCTTC. This encodes CASRPGQGTNYGYTF. The V and J genes are TRBV4-3 and TRBJ1-2; 8 bases fit TRBD1. The CDR3 has 15 residues. Losses at the gene ends were 6 bases for V and 0 bases for J; bases not matched to a gene: 6. Germline CDR1 and CDR2: LGHNA and YSLEER.

This chain connects TRBV27 to TRBJ1-1; 9 nucleotides agree with TRBD1. CDR1 and CDR2 from the germline V gene are MNHEY and SMNVEV (reference sequence). The trim removed 5 bases at V and 3 bases at J, leaving 4 bases unmatched. The CDR3 runs 14 residues. Here the CDR3 reads CASSNRDRDTEAFF. Here the CDR3 DNA reads TGTGCCAGCAGTAACAGGGACAGGGACACTGAAGCTTTCTTT.

The chain has TRBV7-9 and TRBJ2-7; D ambiguous. The CDR3 spans 13 residues. The ends were cut back, 1 base at V and 4 bases at J, with 8 bases in the middle. CDR1 is SEHNR, CDR2 FQNEAQ, per germline (reference sequence). This CDR3 is CASSLVTPYEQYF. CDR3 nucleotide sequence: TGTGCCAGCAGCTTAGTAACACCTTACGAGCAGTACTTC.

The V call is TRBV30, the J call TRBJ1-1; D is perhaps TRBD1 (5 bases). The CDR3 loop spans 15 amino acids. V was shortened by 3 bases and J by 4 bases, with 18 bases between the two germline ends. Germline loops: CDR1 GTSNPN, CDR2 SVGIG (reference sequence). The CDR3 bases are TGTGCCTGGAGAATGGGGGGAACGGGGAGCACTGAAGCTTTCTTT. Its translation is CAWRMGGTGSTEAFF.

The V call is TRBV4-1, the J call TRBJ2-3, with TRBD2 identical over 14 bases. The V segment lost 2 bases and the J segment 4 bases; nucleotides outside the gene matches: 8. Germline values: CDR1 MGHRA, CDR2 YSYEKL. This CDR3 region has 18 residues. CDR3 protein: CASSQSGLAGEMADTQYF. CDR3 sequence (DNA): TGCGCCAGCAGCCAATCGGGACTAGCGGGGGAGATGGCAGATACGCAGTATTTT.

This sequence joins TRBV27 and TRBJ2-1; D is unclear. The germline V gene has CDR1 MNHEY and CDR2 SMNVEV (reference sequence). The V end was cut by 1 base, the J end by 7 bases, with 8 bases between. CDR3 length: 13 amino acids. CDR3 DNA: TGTGCCAGCAGTTTATTCTACCGGAATGAGCAGTTCTTC. This sequence encodes CASSLFYRNEQFF.

The rearrangement joins TRBV5-4 to TRBJ2-3; 8 bases align to TRBD2. Per the germline V gene, CDR1 is SGHNT and CDR2 is YYREEE (reference sequence). V lost 3 bases, J lost 5 bases, and 8 bases stayed unmatched. CDR3 length equals 15 residues. The CDR3 region has the DNA TGTGCCAGCAGCTCGGGGGGGCTGAGTAGAGATACGCAGTATTTT. This codes for CASSSGGLSRDTQYF.

This rearrangement joins TRBV15 to TRBJ2-5; 13 nucleotides align to TRBD2. V lost 2 bases and J lost 3; bases outside the gene matches: 15. Per the germline V gene, CDR1 is LNHNV and CDR2 is YYDKDF (reference sequence). This CDR3 region has 20 residues. The DNA of the CDR3 is TGTGCCACCAGCAGACAAACTAGCGGGGGGGGCGGGAGAAAAAAAGAGACCCAGTACTTC. Protein product: CATSRQTSGGGGRKKETQYF.

The V and J genes are TRBV25-1 and TRBJ2-5, with 7 bases matching TRBD2. V lost 1 base, J lost 5 bases, and 13 bases stayed unmatched. The CDR3 has 17 residues. CDR1 MGHDK and CDR2 SYGVNS come from the germline V gene. CDR3 sequence: CASSESETSLGGETQYF. In DNA, the CDR3 is TGTGCCAGCAGTGAATCCGAGACTAGTTTGGGGGGGGAGACCCAGTACTTC.

This chain links TRBV5-6 with TRBJ2-7; a possible D gene is TRBD1 (6 bases). This CDR3 contains 13 residues. In germline, CDR1 is SGHDT, CDR2 YYEEEE. Trimming took off 6 bases at V and 2 bases at J, with 12 bases between the two ends. The CDR3 reads CASNEGHTYEQYF. The CDR3 region has the DNA TGTGCCAGCAATGAGGGACATACCTACGAGCAGTACTTC.

V and J are TRBV5-8 and TRBJ1-5, with D tentatively TRBD1 (5 bases). The CDR3 sequence is 16 residues long. Germline CDR1 reads SGHTS; CDR2 reads YDEGEE. Trimming removed 1 base from V and 3 bases from J, with 14 bases in between. For the CDR3, the DNA is TGTGCCAGCAGCTTGCTCAGGCAGGGCCCCAATCAGCCCCAGCATTTT. Translated, it gives CASSLLRQGPNQPQHF.

This chain connects TRBV5-1 to TRBJ2-2; 7 nucleotides align to TRBD2. Germline V CDR1 and CDR2: SGHRS, YFSETQ. V gave up 1 base and J gave up 3 bases; unmatched junction bases: 9. The CDR3 contains 17 residues. The CDR3 is CASSLNNGEGYTGELFF. As DNA, the CDR3 is TGCGCCAGCAGCTTGAATAACGGGGAGGGCTACACCGGGGAGCTGTTTTTT. Full variable domain (rest looked up from reference TRBV5-1 and TRBJ2-2): KAGVTQTPRYLIKTRGQQVTLSCSPISGHRSVSWYQQTPGQGLQFLFEYFSETQRNKGNFPGRFSGRQFSNSRSEMNVSTLELGDSALYLCASSLNNGEGYTGELFFGEGSRLTVL.

This chain uses TRBV18 with TRBJ1-6; perhaps TRBD1 as D (5 bases). Deletions cut 2 bases from V and 5 bases from J, with 10 bases between. The CDR3 covers 15 residues. Looked up from germline, CDR1 is KGHSH and CDR2 is LQKENI. CDR3 amino acids: CASSPLQDDNSPLHF. In nucleotides, the CDR3 is TGTGCCAGCTCACCATTACAGGACGATAATTCACCCCTCCACTTT.

The rearrangement links TRBV6-6 to TRBJ2-1; no clear D gene. V was pared by 5 bases and J by 9 bases, with 11 bases between. This CDR3 spans 12 amino acids. The germline gives CDR1 MNHNY, CDR2 SVGAGI (reference sequence). The CDR3 nucleotides read TGTGCCAGCAGTCAAAGACTGAGTGAGCAGTTCTTC. Residues: CASSQRLSEQFF.

The chain combines TRBV30 with TRBJ1-6; perhaps TRBD1 as D (6 bases). CDR3 length: 15 residues. V lost 5 bases, J lost 5 bases, and 16 bases lay in between. CDR1 and CDR2 from the germline V gene are GTSNPN and SVGIG (reference sequence). The CDR3 DNA is TGTGCCTGGGTCGTCAGGGGCTGGGATAATTCACCCCTCCACTTT. It translates to CAWVVRGWDNSPLHF. Looking up the rest from reference TRBV30 and TRBJ1-6 gives the full variable domain: SQTIHQWPATLVQPVGSPLSLECTVEGTSNPNLYWYRQAAGRGLQLLFYSVGIGQISSEVPQNLSASRPQDRQFILSSKKLLLSDSGFYLCAWVVRGWDNSPLHFGNGTRLTVT.

The chain carries TRBV27 and TRBJ1-3, with D possibly matching TRBD1 (5 bases). Germline CDR1 MNHEY, CDR2 SMNVEV (reference sequence). Trimming removed 6 bases from V and 3 bases from J, with 9 bases in between. The CDR3 has 13 amino acids. CDR3 protein: CASRPGDGNTIYF. CDR3 coding DNA: TGTGCCAGCAGACCGGGGGATGGAAACACCATATATTTT.